A selection of T cell receptor beta chains follows, all from one sample in a study of blood T cell repertoires in COVID-19. The repertoire was sequenced with immunoSEQ multiplex PCR; TCRdb's copy has only in-frame clones and lacks some. The data hold about 470,000 clones, with roughly 87% observed a single time. The sequencing sample was made of PBMCs or T cells enriched from blood (not recorded which). These receptors were collected from a woman between 18 and 30 years old who had recovered from COVID-19. Both conserved end residues are part of each CDR3. A D gene is named only where the DNA matches it firmly. Part of the rows lack a size; the others show once, few, many or a class for expanded clones.

length	V	D	size	J	CDR3	DNA
14	TRBV7-2	NA	few	TRBJ1-1	CASSYTSQGTEAFF	TGTGCCAGCAGCTACACTTCCCAGGGCACTGAAGCTTTCTTT
14	TRBV29-1	TRBD1	NA	TRBJ2-5	CSVTGGQSQETQYF	TGCAGCGTGACAGGGGGCCAGAGTCAAGAGACCCAGTACTTC
13	TRBV30	TRBD1	NA	TRBJ1-5	CACALDRGQPQHF	TGTGCCTGCGCCCTCGACAGGGGTCAGCCCCAGCATTTT
13	TRBV19	TRBD1	NA	TRBJ1-1	CASSRQGDTEAFF	TGTGCCAGCTCCAGGCAGGGGGACACTGAAGCTTTCTTT
15	TRBV24-1	TRBD1	few	TRBJ2-1	CATSDPGTGDNEQFF	TGTGCCACCAGTGATCCCGGGACAGGGGACAATGAGCAGTTCTTC
15	TRBV21-1	NA	NA	TRBJ1-1	CASVKVRKQNTEAFF	TGTGCCAGCGTCAAAGTGAGGAAGCAGAACACTGAAGCTTTCTTT
11	TRBV29-1	TRBD1	once	TRBJ1-2	CSVARDRGYTF	TGCAGCGTCGCCCGGGACAGGGGTTACACCTTC
15	TRBV2	TRBD2	NA	TRBJ2-1	CASSPSGGYPNEQFF	TGTGCCAGCAGTCCTAGCGGGGGTTACCCCAATGAGCAGTTCTTC
15	TRBV5-1	TRBD1	NA	TRBJ2-7	CASSSTGTGANEQYF	TGCGCCAGCAGCTCAACCGGGACAGGGGCCAACGAGCAGTACTTC
13	TRBV29-1	TRBD1	NA	TRBJ2-7	CSAHGTGAYEQYF	TGCAGCGCTCACGGGACAGGGGCCTACGAGCAGTACTTC
15	TRBV4-1	NA	NA	TRBJ1-2	CASSQRQAINYGYTF	TGCGCCAGCAGCCAACGACAGGCCATTAACTATGGCTACACCTTC
14	TRBV11-2	TRBD2	NA	TRBJ2-3	CASSQAGGRDTQYF	TGTGCCAGCAGCCAAGCGGGGGGTAGGGATACGCAGTATTTT
13	TRBV6-5	TRBD1	NA	TRBJ2-7	CASTTGNNDEQYF	TGTGCCAGTACGACAGGGAATAACGACGAGCAGTACTTC
14	TRBV7-2	TRBD1	NA	TRBJ1-2	CASSSRRTGEGYTF	TGTGCCAGCAGCTCCCGTCGGACAGGGGAAGGCTACACCTTC
17	TRBV2	TRBD2	NA	TRBJ2-3	CASSEIIAGWGTDTQYF	TGTGCCAGCAGTGAAATTATAGCGGGGTGGGGGACAGATACGCAGTATTTT
16	TRBV6-5	NA	NA	TRBJ1-2	CASSYPIRRRDLGYTF	TGTGCCAGCAGTTACCCGATAAGGCGTAGGGACTTGGGCTACACCTTC
14	TRBV5-5	NA	NA	TRBJ2-7	CASSLYDRNYEQYF	TGTGCCAGCAGCCTATACGACAGAAACTACGAGCAGTACTTC